This entry lists 21 T cell receptor beta chains sequenced from one sample in a study of type 1 regulatory T cells. No cognate antigen is known for these TCRs. Using its own MiXCR run on the reads, TCRdb lists one record per CDR3 protein. The repertoire holds more than 60,000 distinct CDR3 sequences, with approximately 50% as singletons. The sample consisted of cultured non-Tr1 T cells, either the whole culture or a sorted T cell fraction (not recorded which). The receptors here all came from a human donor in good health.

The table lists this clonotype with a few counts. V is TRBV6-1 and J is TRBJ2-3; 9 bases map to TRBD2. This CDR3 is built from 15 residues. Trimming cost V 8 bases and J 6 bases; bases outside gene matches: 12. Germline V CDR1 and CDR2: MNHNS, SASEGT. The CDR3 region is CASSRVAGVEDTQYF. For the CDR3, the DNA is TGTGCCAGCTCCCGGGTAGCGGGGGTAGAGGATACGCAGTATTTT.

The chain has TRBV4-1 and TRBJ1-1; D ambiguous. Germline V lookup: CDR1 MGHRA, CDR2 YSYEKL. V shed 0 bases and J shed 10 bases, with 6 bases lying between them. The CDR3 totals 11 residues. The CDR3 nucleotides are TGCGCCAGCAGCCAAGAACGAATAGCTTTCTTT. This codes for CASSQERIAFF.

This sequence joins TRBV24-1 and TRBJ2-3; TRBD1 agrees at 8 bases. CDR3 length: 14 residues. The V gene end was trimmed by 2 bases and the J gene end by 4 bases; junction bases not matched to a gene: 1. Germline-derived CDR1 and CDR2 are KGHDR and SFDVKD. In DNA, the CDR3 is TGTGCCACCAGTGATTCAGGGGGCCCAGATACGCAGTATTTT. Residues: CATSDSGGPDTQYF.

The chain combines TRBV7-3 with TRBJ2-1; 8 bases are a match to TRBD2. The CDR3 is 13 residues long. V shed 5 bases, J shed 10 bases, and the junction held 7 bases outside the gene matches. Germline values: CDR1 SGHTA, CDR2 FQGTGA. This CDR3 is CASSPRGGGEQFF. In DNA form, the CDR3 reads TGTGCCAGCAGCCCTCGAGGCGGGGGGGAGCAGTTCTTC.

The rearrangement links TRBV12-3 or TRBV12-4 to TRBJ1-2; D not certain. There are 13 residues in the CDR3. Trimming took off 2 bases at V and 7 bases at J, with 11 bases between the two ends. The CDR3 DNA reads as TGTGCCAGCAGTTTATCAAAGGGATTTGGCTACACCTTC. Translating it yields CASSLSKGFGYTF.

CDR3 region: CASSSGRALNTGELFF. The CDR3 DNA sequence: TGTGCCAGCAGTTCAGGACGGGCCCTGAACACCGGGGAGCTGTTTTTT. The chain combines TRBV6-1 with TRBJ2-2; no clear D gene. There are 16 residues in the CDR3. V lost 5 bases and J 1 base, leaving 14 bases between the germline ends. CDR1 is MNHNS and CDR2 is SASEGT in the germline V gene.

This clonotype was detected a few times. CDR3 protein: CASSLGGNDGAGPKAFF. The CDR3 bases are TGCGCCAGCAGCCTAGGTGGGAATGACGGAGCAGGCCCTAAAGCTTTCTTT. The V and J genes are TRBV5-1 and TRBJ1-1; no definite D call. V lost 4 bases and J 9 bases, leaving 28 bases between the germline ends. This CDR3 has 17 residues. CDR1 is SGHRS, CDR2 YFSETQ, per germline.

This chain links TRBV30 with TRBJ2-3; 11 bases are shared with TRBD1. Germline values: CDR1 GTSNPN, CDR2 SVGIG (reference sequence). This CDR3 has 14 residues. V trimming: 5 bases; J trimming: 6 bases; junction bases outside the gene matches: 7. The CDR3 nucleotides read TGTGCCTGGGGTAGGACAGGGGGCCGGGATACGCAGTATTTT. Translating it yields CAWGRTGGRDTQYF.

This clonotype is deemed medium-sized (0.01 to 0.1%). This chain uses TRBV5-1 with TRBJ2-3, with D perhaps matching TRBD1 or TRBD2 (5 bases each). CDR1 and CDR2 from the germline V gene are SGHRS and YFSETQ. The CDR3 extends over 13 amino acids. Trimming took 0 bases from V and 8 from J, leaving 10 bases between them. This CDR3 is CASSLADGATQYF. CDR3 nucleotides: TGCGCCAGCAGCTTGGCCGACGGGGCTACGCAGTATTTT. The variable domain in full, completed from reference TRBV5-1 and TRBJ2-3, reads KAGVTQTPRYLIKTRGQQVTLSCSPISGHRSVSWYQQTPGQGLQFLFEYFSETQRNKGNFPGRFSGRQFSNSRSEMNVSTLELGDSALYLCASSLADGATQYFGPGTRLTVL.

V usage is TRBV7-2 and J usage is TRBJ1-5; TRBD1 might be the D (6 bases). Between the trimmed V and J ends, which lost 5 bases and 4 bases, there was a span of 15 bases. The CDR3 runs 15 residues. Germline CDR1 and CDR2: SGHTA and FQGNSA. CDR3 sequence reads: CASSVGWGANQPQHF. CDR3 DNA: TGTGCCAGCAGCGTCGGGTGGGGGGCTAATCAGCCCCAGCATTTT.

This chain uses TRBV12-3 or TRBV12-4 with TRBJ1-3; 7 bases map to TRBD1. Germline trimming cut 6 bases from V and 0 bases from J; bases unmatched to any gene: 5. This CDR3 comprises 15 residues. CDR3: CASRSWDSSGNTIYF. The CDR3 DNA is TGTGCCAGCAGGTCCTGGGACAGCTCTGGAAACACCATATATTTT.

The chain employs TRBV7-2 and TRBJ2-5; perhaps TRBD1 as D (6 bases). The V and J ends lost 2 bases and 4 bases respectively, with 11 bases between them. The CDR3 spans 14 residues. Germline loops: CDR1 SGHTA, CDR2 FQGNSA. The CDR3 loop is CASSLPGQRETQYF. The CDR3 DNA reads as TGTGCCAGCAGCTTACCTGGACAGCGAGAGACCCAGTACTTC.

J is TRBJ2-3 and V is TRBV20-1; the match to TRBD1 covers 9 bases. V dropped 5 bases and J dropped 4; count of bases not matched to a gene: 13. From germline, CDR1 is DFQATT and CDR2 SNEGSKA (reference sequence). The CDR3 has 16 residues. The CDR3 here is CSAPSRTGVKSDTQYF. CDR3 DNA sequence: TGCAGTGCTCCGTCGCGGACAGGGGTGAAGTCAGATACGCAGTATTTT.

This clonotype has a handful of counts. The chain uses TRBV20-1 and TRBJ2-1; 8 nucleotides align to TRBD2. J was trimmed by 5 bases and V by 6 bases; bases with no gene match: 12. This CDR3 is built from 15 residues. Per germline, CDR1 DFQATT and CDR2 SNEGSKA (reference sequence). CDR3 nucleotides: TGCAGTGCCCAGTCCCGCCAGCGGGGGAACAATGAGCAGTTCTTC. It translates to CSAQSRQRGNNEQFF.

This rearrangement joins TRBV5-1 to TRBJ2-7; D is possibly TRBD1 or TRBD2 (5 bases each). Per the germline V gene, CDR1 is SGHRS and CDR2 is YFSETQ. Trimming took 4 bases from V and 3 from J, leaving 14 bases between them. CDR3 length: 14 amino acids. In nucleotides, the CDR3 is TGCGCCAGCAGCCGAGAGGGGCAGCTCTACGAGCAGTACTTC. Residues: CASSREGQLYEQYF.

This clonotype was observed a handful of times. The V gene is TRBV7-2, the J gene TRBJ2-1, with 15 bases fitting TRBD2. The length of the CDR3 is 18 residues. V was pared by 4 bases and J by 7 bases, with 11 bases of the junction left unmatched. The germline CDR1 and CDR2 sequences are SGHTA and FQGNSA. The CDR3 DNA follows: TGTGCCAGCAGCTCCAACGGAGGGGGGACTAGCGGGGGGAATGAGCAGTTCTTC. Amino acids: CASSSNGGGTSGGNEQFF.

J is TRBJ2-2 and V is TRBV5-1; TRBD1 is a possible D gene (5 bases). The CDR3 length is 16 residues. Germline V lookup: CDR1 SGHRS, CDR2 YFSETQ. V was cut by 0 bases and J by 4 bases, with 13 bases left in between. The CDR3 here is CASSLGAGKGTGELFF. The CDR3 DNA sequence: TGCGCCAGCAGCTTGGGGGCAGGGAAGGGCACCGGGGAGCTGTTTTTT.

This clonotype was recorded a few times. The chain is built from TRBV7-3 and TRBJ2-7, with a tentative D call TRBD2 (7 bases). Germline V gene lookup returns CDR1 SGHTA and CDR2 FQGTGA. This CDR3 contains 14 residues. Trimming took 1 base from V and 5 from J, leaving 12 bases between them. The CDR3 is CASSLRGGRDEQYF. Written as DNA, the CDR3 is TGTGCCAGCAGCTTAAGGGGGGGCCGCGACGAGCAGTACTTC.

This rearrangement joins TRBV15 to TRBJ1-1; D gene uncertain. The V gene's germline CDR1 is LNHNV and CDR2 YYDKDF (reference sequence). V shed 6 bases and J shed 0 bases, with 8 bases lying between them. The CDR3 has 13 amino acids. The CDR3 protein is CATRSDLNTEAFF. The CDR3 DNA sequence: TGTGCCACCAGGTCGGACTTGAACACTGAAGCTTTCTTT.

This chain uses TRBV5-4 with TRBJ1-5; possibly TRBD1 for D (5 bases). The CDR3 extends over 15 amino acids. Deletions cut 2 bases from V and 4 bases from J, with 13 bases between. Per the germline V gene, CDR1 is SGHNT and CDR2 is YYREEE (reference sequence). The DNA of the CDR3 is TGTGCCAGCAGCTTAGCCGGGGCCCCAAATCAGCCCCAGCATTTT. This codes for CASSLAGAPNQPQHF.

This clonotype was observed a few times. The chain employs TRBV2 and TRBJ1-1; D unresolved. This CDR3 is 12 amino acids long. Germline lookup yields CDR1 SNHLY and CDR2 FYNNEI. Trimming stripped 4 bases from V and 5 bases from J, with 8 bases between. The CDR3 DNA sequence: TGTGCCAGCAGTGTCCATGGGACTGAAGCTTTCTTT. It encodes CASSVHGTEAFF.